This TCR beta chain is from a study of cytomegalovirus exposure and HLA in healthy donors. Study-level points and caveats: For presence/absence analyses, sequencing depth was assumed to be roughly uniform across donors. It is likely that the observed cluster of highly shared sequence variants was a sequencing artifact. A later analysis reported that several of the most significant clusters appeared to be linked to common viral pathogens, among them Epstein-Barr virus.

V lost 2 bases to trimming and J lost 6 bases, with 13 bases between them. CDR3 length: 14 amino acids. CDR1 is MDHEN, CDR2 SYDVKM, per germline. Primers: 60 Vbeta forward and 13 Jbeta reverse. The method was immunoSEQ multiplex PCR; TCRdb's version includes in-frame clones alone and lacks a portion of them. This sample has 130,000 or so clones, with 74% found just once. In regard to this clone: Its cognate antigen is unknown.

This TCR was recovered from a man aged 18 to 30 in good health and CMV-seropositive. The V gene is TRBV28, the J gene TRBJ1-1; D may be TRBD1 (5 bases). Sequencing input: PBMCs. The CDR3 sequence is CASSLRQLWSEAFF. The CDR3 nucleotides are TGTGCCAGCAGTTTACGACAGCTTTGGTCTGAAGCTTTCTTT. Based on the CDR3 plus reference TRBV28 and TRBJ1-1, the full variable domain is DVKVTQSSRYLVKRTGEKVFLECVQDMDHENMFWYRQDPGLGLRLIYFSYDVKMKEKGDIPEGYSVSREKKERFSLILESASTNQTSMYLCASSLRQLWSEAFFGQGTRLTVV.